This TCR beta chain was identified during a study of identical twins. A universal primer site came from template switching; cDNA carried unique molecular identifiers. TCRdb re-called the 5' RACE reads with MiXCR, one entry per CDR3 protein. The data hold 350,000 to 500,000 distinct CDR3 sequences, with around a sixth observed a single time. Whole-study results and caveats: Twin pairs' shared out-of-frame alpha sequences were enriched in low generation probability. Insertions ran lower in abundant cord blood beta clonotypes, though not in memory repertoires. Part of the zero-insertion signal could reflect confounding by invariant MAIT and iNKT cells.

With V trimmed by 4 bases and J by 1 base, 8 bases remained unmatched. Germline V gives CDR1 LGHNA, CDR2 YSLEER. The CDR3 spans 16 residues. This clonotype has only a few counts. The antigen is undetermined. The source is a man aged 50-59 years in good health. Material for sequencing was naive T cells sorted from blood. The V and J genes are TRBV4-3 and TRBJ2-5; 8 nucleotides align to TRBD2. The CDR3 DNA sequence: TGCGCCAGCAGCCCCGGGGTAGCGGGGACCCAAGAGACCCAGTACTTC. Encoded protein: CASSPGVAGTQETQYF.